The 22 T cell receptor beta chains below come from one sample, sequenced in a study of shared clonotypes between healthy human individuals. Sequencing used immunoSEQ multiplex PCR; TCRdb keeps in-frame clones, though not all of them. The sample lists 2 million to 2.5 million clones, about 90% occurring once. The source material was naive CD4+ T cells from PBMCs. Indicated subset: CD45RA+ positively selected. These receptors were collected from a man aged 18 to 29 in good health. Some clones in this sample may be carry-over from other donors' samples.

The rearrangement uses TRBV7-3 and TRBJ2-5, with TRBD1 as a possible D gene (5 bases). Trimming removed 5 bases at V and 5 bases at J, with 15 bases between. The CDR3 is 14 amino acids. The germline V gene has CDR1 SGHTA and CDR2 FQGTGA. As DNA, the CDR3 is TGTGCCAGCAGCGCGACCAGGGATGCCGAGACCCAGTACTTC. Amino acid sequence: CASSATRDAETQYF.

The DNA for the CDR3 is TGCGCCAGCAGTCAATTCTCTAACAGGGGCGTCAAATCGAGCAATCAGCCCCAGCATTTT. This codes for CASSQFSNRGVKSSNQPQHF. The chain couples TRBV23-1 to TRBJ1-5, with 7 bases lining up with TRBD1. TRBV23-1 falls under the ORF class, with uncertain function. V shed 1 base, J shed 1 base, and the junction held 16 bases outside the gene matches. The CDR3 runs to 20 residues.

This clone was counted between two and nine times. This chain joins TRBV2 and TRBJ2-5; 7 bases match TRBD2. CDR1 SNHLY and CDR2 FYNNEI come from the germline V gene. The CDR3 is made up of 14 amino acids. With V trimmed by 8 bases and J by 2 bases, 8 bases remained unmatched. CDR3 amino acids: CASRDYPRQETQYF. The CDR3 DNA follows: TGTGCCAGCCGGGACTATCCCCGGCAAGAGACCCAGTACTTC.

V is TRBV5-1 and J is TRBJ1-3; D is uncertain. In germline, CDR1 is SGHRS, CDR2 YFSETQ. Trimming removed 0 bases from V and 4 bases from J, with 14 bases in between. The CDR3 is 16 amino acids. CDR3 residues: CASSLASSLSGNTIYF. The DNA of the CDR3 is TGCGCCAGCAGCTTGGCCAGCTCTCTCTCCGGAAACACCATATATTTT.

V and J are TRBV5-3 and TRBJ2-4; D gene ambiguous. TRBV5-3 is an ORF for which the function is uncertain. This CDR3 spans 21 amino acids. V was cut by 2 bases and J by 8 bases, with 35 bases left in between. DNA of the CDR3: TGTGCCAGAAGCTTATTTACGAACGTAAACAGCAAAAACCGAAGGAGATACATTCAGTACTTC. This sequence encodes CARSLFTNVNSKNRRRYIQYF.

The rearrangement joins TRBV19 to TRBJ2-2; D may be TRBD2 (6 bases). V lost 5 bases and J 2 bases, leaving 12 bases between the germline ends. Germline CDR1 and CDR2: LNHDA and SQIVND (reference sequence). The length of the CDR3 is 15 residues. The CDR3 sequence: CASSRLDLNTGELFF. The DNA for the CDR3 is TGTGCCAGTAGTCGACTAGACCTTAACACCGGGGAGCTGTTTTTT.

The V gene is TRBV7-2, the J gene TRBJ2-1; 7 bases are a match to TRBD2. The ends lost 3 bases at V and 3 bases at J; junction bases unmatched: 5. This CDR3 contains 15 residues. Looked up from germline, CDR1 is SGHTA and CDR2 is FQGNSA. The CDR3: CASSFGSGHYNEQFF. Written as DNA, the CDR3 is TGTGCCAGCAGCTTCGGTAGCGGGCACTACAATGAGCAGTTCTTC.

The CDR3 nucleotides read TGTGCCTGGACCAGGGGGCTAGCGGGACAAGTATCAGATACGCAGTATTTT. Residues: CAWTRGLAGQVSDTQYF. The chain has TRBV30 and TRBJ2-3, with D tentatively TRBD2 (9 bases). Germline CDR1 reads GTSNPN; CDR2 reads SVGIG (reference sequence). The CDR3 is made up of 17 amino acids. Trimming shortened V by 4 bases and J by 4 bases, and 24 bases separated the two germline ends.

Comment on this clone: The same CDR3 can be traced to other DNA sequences in this sample. The rearrangement joins TRBV20-1 to TRBJ2-7; 7 positions match TRBD1. CDR1 and CDR2 (germline): DFQATT, SNEGSKA (reference sequence). The CDR3 totals 11 residues. The junction had 0 bases not matched to a gene; V was cut back by 4 bases and J by 3 bases. CDR3 region: CSANRGYEQYF. Written as DNA, the CDR3 is TGCAGTGCTAACAGGGGCTACGAGCAGTACTTC.

The chain recombines TRBV4-1 with TRBJ2-5; TRBD1 matches at 12 bases. The CDR3 loop spans 16 amino acids. Germline lookup yields CDR1 MGHRA and CDR2 YSYEKL. The junction had 8 bases not matched to a gene; V was cut back by 4 bases and J by 5 bases. For the CDR3, the DNA is TGCGCCAGCAGCCCCCGCGGGACAGGGGGCCAGGAGACCCAGTACTTC. Protein product: CASSPRGTGGQETQYF.

This chain joins TRBV5-1 and TRBJ2-3, with 8 nucleotides matching TRBD2. J was trimmed by 1 base and V by 0 bases; bases with no gene match: 4. CDR1 and CDR2 (germline): SGHRS, YFSETQ. This CDR3 has 16 amino acids. The DNA of the CDR3 is TGCGCCAGCAGCTTGGAAGCGGGAGCGGGCACAGATACGCAGTATTTT. It is translated as CASSLEAGAGTDTQYF.

CDR3 sequence (DNA): TGTGCCAGCAGTGGGCTGAGCGGGAGGCACCAAGAGACCCAGTACTTC. Encoded protein: CASSGLSGRHQETQYF. This chain links TRBV28 with TRBJ2-5, with 9 bases lining up with TRBD2. Germline-derived CDR1 and CDR2 are MDHEN and SYDVKM. V gave up 5 bases and J gave up 0 bases; unmatched junction bases: 7. This CDR3 comprises 16 residues.

The chain is built from TRBV29-1 and TRBJ2-7; either TRBD1 or TRBD2 may fit D (6 bases each). The V and J ends lost 4 bases and 0 bases respectively, with 10 bases between them. The length of the CDR3 is 13 residues. Per germline, CDR1 SQVTM and CDR2 ANQGSEA. This CDR3 reads CSVAPGASYEQYF. CDR3 nucleotides: TGCAGCGTTGCCCCGGGGGCCTCCTACGAGCAGTACTTC.

The chain is built from TRBV7-2 and TRBJ2-1, with 13 bases fitting TRBD2. Germline assignment: CDR1 SGHTA and CDR2 FQGNSA. There are 17 residues in the CDR3. V dropped 3 bases and J dropped 4; count of bases not matched to a gene: 6. CDR3 nucleotide sequence: TGTGCCAGCAGCTTTCGGACTAGCGGGGGCCCGTACAATGAGCAGTTCTTC. This sequence encodes CASSFRTSGGPYNEQFF.

The chain uses TRBV11-2 and TRBJ2-7; possible D gene TRBD2, 6 bases. The CDR3 has 14 residues. V was pared by 5 bases and J by 2 bases, with 13 bases between. The germline V gene encodes CDR1 SGHAT and CDR2 FQNNGV. The DNA for the CDR3 is TGTGCCAGCAGCCCCCGGGCGGGGACCTACGAGCAGTACTTC. Protein: CASSPRAGTYEQYF.

The chain uses TRBV28 and TRBJ1-4, with 12 bases aligning to TRBD1. V dropped 10 bases and J dropped 8; count of bases not matched to a gene: 11. CDR1 is MDHEN, CDR2 SYDVKM, per germline. This CDR3 is 15 amino acids long. CDR3 loop: CAITRDRGLEEKLFF. In nucleotides, the CDR3 is TGTGCCATTACCCGGGACAGGGGGCTGGAGGAAAAACTGTTTTTT. Together with reference TRBV28 and TRBJ1-4, the CDR3 gives the full variable domain: DVKVTQSSRYLVKRTGEKVFLECVQDMDHENMFWYRQDPGLGLRLIYFSYDVKMKEKGDIPEGYSVSREKKERFSLILESASTNQTSMYLCAITRDRGLEEKLFFGSGTQLSVL.

The V and J genes are TRBV5-4 and TRBJ1-2; perhaps TRBD1 as D (6 bases). The ends were cut back, 4 bases at V and 8 bases at J, with 24 bases in the middle. The CDR3 is 16 amino acids. Germline V lookup: CDR1 SGHNT, CDR2 YYREEE (reference sequence). The CDR3 here is CASSPGKEWGAKGYTF. DNA of the CDR3: TGTGCCAGCAGCCCCGGGAAAGAGTGGGGGGCTAAGGGCTACACCTTC.

About this clone itself: Other nucleotide sequences in the sample specify the same CDR3. The rearrangement uses TRBV18 and TRBJ1-2; 12 bases match TRBD1. This CDR3 is 15 amino acids long. The V gene's germline CDR1 is KGHSH and CDR2 LQKENI. V was clipped by 3 bases and J by 3 bases; unmatched bases: 2. CDR3 amino acids: CASSPGTGGDYGYTF. DNA of the CDR3: TGTGCCAGCTCACCGGGGACAGGGGGCGACTATGGCTACACCTTC. The variable domain in full, with the rest retrieved from reference TRBV18 and TRBJ1-2, is NAGVMQNPRHLVRRRGQEARLRCSPMKGHSHVYWYRQLPEEGLKFMVYLQKENIIDESGMPKERFSAEFPKEGPSILRIQQVVRGDSAAYFCASSPGTGGDYGYTFGSGTRLTVV.

In regard to this clone: This sample includes further DNA sequences coding for the same CDR3. V gene TRBV6-5 combines with J gene TRBJ1-1, with TRBD1 matching 9 bases. Losses at the gene ends were 6 bases for V and 1 base for J; bases not matched to a gene: 0. Looked up from germline, CDR1 is MNHEY and CDR2 is SVGAGI. CDR3 size: 13 residues. The chain's CDR3 is CASRDRGNTEAFF. In nucleotides, the CDR3 is TGTGCCAGCAGGGACAGGGGGAACACTGAAGCTTTCTTT.

CDR3 DNA: TGCGCCAGCAGCCCACAGGTTATGAACACTGAAGCTTTCTTT. It codes for CASSPQVMNTEAFF. The chain is built from TRBV5-1 and TRBJ1-1, with D perhaps TRBD1 (5 bases). Deletions cut 4 bases from V and 0 bases from J, with 10 bases between. CDR1 is SGHRS, CDR2 YFSETQ, per germline. The CDR3 consists of 14 residues.

The chain joins TRBV5-1 to TRBJ1-1; 9 bases match TRBD1. The germline V gene encodes CDR1 SGHRS and CDR2 YFSETQ. The CDR3 is 15 amino acids. With V trimmed by 3 bases and J by 3 bases, 6 bases remained unmatched. The CDR3 is CASSWSGQGDTEAFF. The CDR3 coding sequence is TGCGCCAGCAGCTGGTCGGGACAGGGAGACACTGAAGCTTTCTTT. The full variable domain, in which reference TRBV5-1 and TRBJ1-1 provide the parts outside the CDR3, is KAGVTQTPRYLIKTRGQQVTLSCSPISGHRSVSWYQQTPGQGLQFLFEYFSETQRNKGNFPGRFSGRQFSNSRSEMNVSTLELGDSALYLCASSWSGQGDTEAFFGQGTRLTVV.

J is TRBJ2-7 and V is TRBV6-6; D uncertain. Trimming removed 8 bases at V and 3 bases at J, with 11 bases between. This CDR3 spans 12 amino acids. Germline CDR1 reads MNHNY; CDR2 reads SVGAGI (reference sequence). The CDR3 reads CASGVALYEQYF. The CDR3 nucleotides are TGTGCCAGCGGGGTGGCCCTCTACGAGCAGTACTTC.